Presented here are 27 T cell receptor beta chains from one specimen sequenced in a study of cytomegalovirus exposure and HLA in healthy donors. PCR involved 60 Vbeta and 13 Jbeta primers. Clones were sequenced by immunoSEQ multiplex PCR, and TCRdb holds only the in-frame ones, with some missing. The sample contains about 130,000 clones, roughly 75% of which appear only once. Sequenced: PBMCs. These receptors were taken from a young man in good health and CMV-seronegative.

This rearrangement joins TRBV4-1 to TRBJ2-7, with 7 bases identical to TRBD1. The junction had 12 bases not matched to a gene; V was cut back by 2 bases and J by 2 bases. Germline V gives CDR1 MGHRA, CDR2 YSYEKL. The CDR3 is 17 residues long. The CDR3 protein is CASSQLWTGLSPYEQYF. The CDR3 DNA is TGCGCCAGCAGCCAACTCTGGACAGGCTTAAGCCCCTACGAGCAGTACTTC.

This clone came up a few times. This CDR3 reads CASSLAGGYTF. In DNA form, the CDR3 reads TGTGCCAGCAGCTTGGCGGGGGGCTACACCTTC. The chain links TRBV5-4 to TRBJ1-2; no clear D. The CDR3 totals 11 residues. Trimming took off 0 bases at V and 8 bases at J, with 5 bases between the two ends. Looked up from germline, CDR1 is SGHNT and CDR2 is YYREEE (reference sequence).

The rearrangement uses TRBV28 and TRBJ1-5; 7 bases are shared with TRBD1. Germline V gene lookup returns CDR1 MDHEN and CDR2 SYDVKM. With V trimmed by 5 bases and J by 4 bases, 2 bases remained unmatched. CDR3 length equals 13 residues. The DNA for the CDR3 is TGTGCCAGCAGTCGGACAGGAAATCAGCCCCAGCATTTT. Residues: CASSRTGNQPQHF.

This chain joins TRBV9 and TRBJ1-2; D is uncertain. The V end was cut by 4 bases, the J end by 4 bases, with 14 bases between. The CDR3 is 14 residues long. Germline CDR1 SGDLS, CDR2 YYNGEE. The CDR3 sequence: CASSPQTTSYGYTF. The CDR3 DNA follows: TGTGCCAGCAGCCCACAGACAACCTCCTATGGCTACACCTTC. Using reference TRBV9 and TRBJ1-2 for the parts outside the CDR3, the full variable domain is DSGVTQTPKHLITATGQRVTLRCSPRSGDLSVYWYQQSLDQGLQFLIQYYNGEERAKGNILERFSAQQFPDLHSELNLSSLELGDSALYFCASSPQTTSYGYTFGSGTRLTVV.

This chain uses TRBV29-1 with TRBJ1-2, with 7 positions matching TRBD1. J was trimmed by 8 bases and V by 6 bases; bases with no gene match: 6. Germline CDR1 SQVTM, CDR2 ANQGSEA. The CDR3 is 11 amino acids. In DNA, the CDR3 is TGCAGCGTGGGGCAGGGGGAAGGCTACACCTTC. Its protein is CSVGQGEGYTF.

The chain links TRBV18 to TRBJ1-1; D not resolved. The ends were cut back, 4 bases at V and 0 bases at J, with 6 bases in the middle. This CDR3 is 13 amino acids long. Germline CDR1 and CDR2: KGHSH and LQKENI. The CDR3 protein is CASSQGVNTEAFF. The CDR3 DNA follows: TGTGCCAGCTCACAGGGAGTGAACACTGAAGCTTTCTTT.

The chain links TRBV5-5 to TRBJ2-3; D perhaps matches TRBD2 (6 bases). Germline V CDR1 and CDR2: SGHKS, YYEKEE (reference sequence). CDR3 length: 14 amino acids. V lost 1 base, J lost 4 bases, and 10 bases lay in between. The CDR3 sequence is CASSLLGGADTQYF. The CDR3, as DNA: TGTGCCAGCAGCTTGCTGGGAGGTGCAGATACGCAGTATTTT. Variable domain in full (rest from reference TRBV5-5 and TRBJ2-3): DAGVTQSPTHLIKTRGQQVTLRCSPISGHKSVSWYQQVLGQGPQFIFQYYEKEERGRGNFPDRFSARQFPNYSSELNVNALLLGDSALYLCASSLLGGADTQYFGPGTRLTVL.

The chain is built from TRBV5-1 and TRBJ1-1; 8 bases line up with TRBD1. V gave up 5 bases and J gave up 6 bases; unmatched junction bases: 15. Germline values: CDR1 SGHRS, CDR2 YFSETQ. The CDR3 loop spans 16 amino acids. The CDR3 region is CASRKDRVIMGSEAFF. DNA of the CDR3: TGCGCCAGCAGGAAGGACAGGGTTATTATGGGGTCTGAAGCTTTCTTT.

The CDR3 loop reads CASSSGLAGGTSTDTQYF. CDR3 nucleotides: TGTGCCAGCAGCTCTGGACTAGCGGGGGGAACCAGCACAGATACGCAGTATTTT. The chain has TRBV13 and TRBJ2-3, with TRBD2 matching 14 bases. The CDR3 spans 18 residues. CDR1 is PRHDT, CDR2 FYEKMQ, per germline (reference sequence). V was pared by 4 bases and J by 0 bases, with 6 bases of the junction left unmatched.

The chain couples TRBV6-1 to TRBJ2-1, with TRBD1 matching 7 bases. The CDR3 spans 15 residues. Per germline, CDR1 MNHNS and CDR2 SASEGT. V lost 7 bases, J lost 9 bases, and 15 bases stayed unmatched. CDR3 sequence (DNA): TGTGCCAGCAAGTTCCGGGACAGAGTTACAATTGAGCAGTTCTTC. It encodes CASKFRDRVTIEQFF.

The chain carries TRBV5-5 and TRBJ2-7; 7 nucleotides align to TRBD1. This CDR3 has 12 amino acids. Germline V lookup: CDR1 SGHKS, CDR2 YYEKEE (reference sequence). The junction had 6 bases not matched to a gene; V was cut back by 7 bases and J by 5 bases. In DNA, the CDR3 is TGTGCCAGCGACAGGGAAGGGCACGAGCAGTACTTC. Amino acid sequence: CASDREGHEQYF.

The chain has TRBV5-4 and TRBJ2-5; TRBD2 might be the D (5 bases). This CDR3 contains 14 residues. The V end lost 5 bases, the J end lost 3 bases, and 14 bases lay between the germline ends. Germline V CDR1 and CDR2: SGHNT, YYREEE (reference sequence). CDR3 nucleotides: TGTGCCAGCAGTCCCACCGGGGATGAAGAGACCCAGTACTTC. Translated, it gives CASSPTGDEETQYF.

This clone turned up a few times. The chain recombines TRBV5-1 with TRBJ2-5, with 9 bases fitting TRBD2. This CDR3 is 14 amino acids long. Trimming removed 7 bases from V and 4 bases from J; junction bases left unmatched: 8. Germline-derived CDR1 and CDR2 are SGHRS and YFSETQ. CDR3 bases: TGCGCCAGCTCGAGCGGGGGGCCGGGAGAGACCCAGTACTTC. Translating it yields CASSSGGPGETQYF.

The genes are TRBV7-9 and TRBJ2-5; 7 bases match TRBD2. There are 14 residues in the CDR3. Germline V gene sequence: CDR1 SEHNR, CDR2 FQNEAQ (reference sequence). J gave up 0 bases and V 4 bases, and 2 bases lay outside the gene matches. The DNA for the CDR3 is TGTGCCAGCAGCTCCCGGGGGGACCAAGAGACCCAGTACTTC. Translated: CASSSRGDQETQYF. The variable domain in full, with the rest retrieved from reference TRBV7-9 and TRBJ2-5, is DTGVSQNPRHKITKRGQNVTFRCDPISEHNRLYWYRQTLGQGPEFLTYFQNEAQLEKSRLLSDRFSAERPKGSFSTLEIQRTEQGDSAMYLCASSSRGDQETQYFGPGTRLLVL.

This clone was detected only once. This chain joins TRBV2 and TRBJ2-7; TRBD2 matches 11 bases. Germline V gene sequence: CDR1 SNHLY, CDR2 FYNNEI. There are 15 residues in the CDR3. V shed 7 bases, J shed 4 bases, and the junction held 9 bases outside the gene matches. For the CDR3, the DNA is TGTGCCAGCATCGAGCGGACTAGCGGGTATTACGAGCAGTACTTC. Its protein product is CASIERTSGYYEQYF.

The chain uses TRBV5-4 and TRBJ2-7, with 7 bases identical to TRBD1. This CDR3 comprises 13 residues. Trimming cost V 4 bases and J 2 bases; bases outside gene matches: 3. Germline V gives CDR1 SGHNT, CDR2 YYREEE (reference sequence). CDR3 sequence (DNA): TGTGCCAGCAGCGGGGACAGCACCTACGAGCAGTACTTC. Its protein is CASSGDSTYEQYF. The full variable domain, completed using reference TRBV5-4 and TRBJ2-7, is ETGVTQSPTHLIKTRGQQVTLRCSSQSGHNTVSWYQQALGQGPQFIFQYYREEENGRGNFPPRFSGLQFPNYSSELNVNALELDDSALYLCASSGDSTYEQYFGPGTRLTVT.

This chain links TRBV5-4 with TRBJ1-2; D gene ambiguous. The CDR3 totals 12 residues. Germline assignment: CDR1 SGHNT and CDR2 YYREEE (reference sequence). V shed 0 bases and J shed 5 bases, with 5 bases lying between them. The CDR3 DNA reads TGTGCCAGCAGCTTGGACAGTTATGGCTACACCTTC. Its translation is CASSLDSYGYTF.

The CDR3 coding sequence is TGTGCCAGCAGCTTGGAGGGACTGTTGTTCGATGAGCAGTTCTTC. Translated, it gives CASSLEGLLFDEQFF. V and J are TRBV5-4 and TRBJ2-1; D might be TRBD2 (6 bases). Germline loops: CDR1 SGHNT, CDR2 YYREEE (reference sequence). The CDR3 consists of 15 residues. With 0 bases removed from V and 8 bases from J, the gap between germline ends came to 15 bases.

This clone was seen just once. V gene TRBV5-4 combines with J gene TRBJ2-6; D call uncertain. The germline V gene has CDR1 SGHNT and CDR2 YYREEE (reference sequence). The CDR3 is 15 residues long. V gave up 5 bases and J gave up 0 bases, with 9 bases separating them. In nucleotides, the CDR3 is TGTGCCAGCAGTCGTAGAGACTCTGGGGCCAACGTCCTGACTTTC. This codes for CASSRRDSGANVLTF. The full variable domain, with the rest looked up from reference TRBV5-4 and TRBJ2-6, is ETGVTQSPTHLIKTRGQQVTLRCSSQSGHNTVSWYQQALGQGPQFIFQYYREEENGRGNFPPRFSGLQFPNYSSELNVNALELDDSALYLCASSRRDSGANVLTFGAGSRLTVL.

The J gene is TRBJ2-3, the V gene TRBV21-1; TRBD2, the table's D call, was not compared with the DNA. TRBV21-1 is a known pseudogene. This CDR3 comprises 18 residues. The CDR3, as DNA: TGTGCCAGCAGCAGCACACCTTGCGGGACTAGGGTAGCAGATACGCAGTATTTT. Its translation is CASSSTPCGTRVADTQYF.

The chain couples TRBV5-4 to TRBJ2-3; 15 bases are a match to TRBD2. Germline trimming cut 4 bases from V and 3 bases from J; bases unmatched to any gene: 9. CDR3 length: 18 residues. Germline V gene lookup returns CDR1 SGHNT and CDR2 YYREEE (reference sequence). The CDR3 DNA follows: TGTGCCAGCAGCCCGAGCCCCGGGACTAGCGGGGGGACAGATACGCAGTATTTT. Translating it yields CASSPSPGTSGGTDTQYF.

The chain employs TRBV28 and TRBJ2-1, with TRBD2 matching 15 bases. V gave up 0 bases and J gave up 7 bases; unmatched junction bases: 4. The CDR3 contains 17 residues. Germline V lookup: CDR1 MDHEN, CDR2 SYDVKM. The CDR3, as DNA: TGTGCCAGCAGTTTATGGGGGACTAGCGGGAGGATAAATGAGCAGTTCTTC. As protein: CASSLWGTSGRINEQFF.

The count of this clone is one. CDR3 DNA sequence: TGCGCCAGCAGCTTGGTTGGACTAGCGGGCGCAGAGACCCAGTACTTC. Translation: CASSLVGLAGAETQYF. The chain combines TRBV5-1 with TRBJ2-5; 11 bases line up with TRBD2. Per the germline V gene, CDR1 is SGHRS and CDR2 is YFSETQ. Losses at the gene ends were 0 bases for V and 4 bases for J; bases not matched to a gene: 5. This CDR3 has 16 residues.

CDR3 amino acids: CASSSLTGNQPQHF. The CDR3 DNA is TGTGCCAGCAGCTCACTGACAGGAAATCAGCCCCAGCATTTT. The chain is built from TRBV5-6 and TRBJ1-5, with D perhaps TRBD1 (6 bases). Germline V gene lookup returns CDR1 SGHDT and CDR2 YYEEEE. This CDR3 is 14 amino acids long. V lost 3 bases and J 4 bases, leaving 11 bases between the germline ends.

The rearrangement uses TRBV4-3 and TRBJ2-7, with TRBD2 identical over 11 bases. V shed 0 bases and J 0 bases; nucleotides not matched to a gene: 1. Germline V CDR1 and CDR2: LGHNA, YSLEER. CDR3 length equals 16 residues. CDR3 sequence reads: CASSQDTSGSSYEQYF. For the CDR3, the DNA is TGCGCCAGCAGCCAAGATACTAGCGGGAGCTCCTACGAGCAGTACTTC.

J is TRBJ1-6 and V is TRBV9; D unclear. Germline V gene sequence: CDR1 SGDLS, CDR2 YYNGEE. The CDR3 has 15 amino acids. V lost 0 bases and J 5 bases, leaving 9 bases between the germline ends. The chain's CDR3 is CASSVEGRDNSPLHF. CDR3 nucleotide sequence: TGTGCCAGCAGCGTAGAAGGGAGGGATAATTCACCCCTCCACTTT.

The chain employs TRBV27 and TRBJ2-3; TRBD1 matches at 7 bases. V lost 1 base, J lost 6 bases, and 7 bases stayed unmatched. The germline V gene encodes CDR1 MNHEY and CDR2 SMNVEV (reference sequence). The CDR3 has 15 residues. CDR3: CASSLFRGPRDTQYF. The CDR3 DNA sequence: TGTGCCAGCAGTTTATTTAGGGGGCCCCGTGATACGCAGTATTTT.